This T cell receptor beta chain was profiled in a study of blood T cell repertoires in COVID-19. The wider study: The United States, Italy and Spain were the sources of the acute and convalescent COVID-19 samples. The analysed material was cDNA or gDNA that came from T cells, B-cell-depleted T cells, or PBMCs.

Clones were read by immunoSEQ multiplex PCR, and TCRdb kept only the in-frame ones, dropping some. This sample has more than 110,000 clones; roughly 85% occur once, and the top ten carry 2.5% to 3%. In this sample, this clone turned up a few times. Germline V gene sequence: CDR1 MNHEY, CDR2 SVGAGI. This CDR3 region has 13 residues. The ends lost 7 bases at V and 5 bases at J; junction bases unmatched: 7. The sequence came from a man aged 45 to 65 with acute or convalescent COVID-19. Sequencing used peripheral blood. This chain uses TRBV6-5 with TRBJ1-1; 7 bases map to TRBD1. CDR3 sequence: CASNPTGRTEAFF. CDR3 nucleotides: TGTGCCAGCAACCCGACAGGGAGGACTGAAGCTTTCTTT.